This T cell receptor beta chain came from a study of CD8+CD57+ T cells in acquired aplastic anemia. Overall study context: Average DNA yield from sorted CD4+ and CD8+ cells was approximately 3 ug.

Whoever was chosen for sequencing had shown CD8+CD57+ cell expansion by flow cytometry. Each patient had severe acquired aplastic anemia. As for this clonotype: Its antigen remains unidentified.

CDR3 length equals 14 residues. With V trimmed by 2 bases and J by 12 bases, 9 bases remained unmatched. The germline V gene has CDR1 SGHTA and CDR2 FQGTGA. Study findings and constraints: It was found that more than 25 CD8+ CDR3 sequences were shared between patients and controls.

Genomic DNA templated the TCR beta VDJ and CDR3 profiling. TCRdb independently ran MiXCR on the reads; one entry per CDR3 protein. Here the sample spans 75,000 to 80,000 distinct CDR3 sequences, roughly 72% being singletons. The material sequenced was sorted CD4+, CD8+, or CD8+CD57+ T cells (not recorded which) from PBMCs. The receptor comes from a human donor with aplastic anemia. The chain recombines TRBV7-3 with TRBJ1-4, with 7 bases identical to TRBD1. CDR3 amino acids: CASSLARDSFQLFF. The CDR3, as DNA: TGTGCCAGCAGCTTAGCACGGGACAGTTTCCAACTGTTTTTT.